These 19 T cell receptor beta chains originate from one sample sequenced in a study of radiation and T cells in renal cell carcinoma. As for time point: baseline pretreatment blood. Treatment meaning: 15 Gy SBRT to primary tumor, nephrectomy 4 weeks later. Some clones are missing from TCRdb's copy, which holds only in-frame ones; the method was immunoSEQ multiplex PCR. Altogether 130,000 or so clones are present, roughly 80% being singletons, with the ten largest covering roughly 23%. Sequences were derived from blood, sampled from a patient whose treatment included radiotherapy and nephrectomy. The receptors were sampled from a woman aged 45-60 years with renal cell carcinoma.

J is TRBJ2-2 and V is TRBV9; D perhaps matches TRBD2 (6 bases). CDR1 SGDLS and CDR2 YYNGEE come from the germline V gene. This CDR3 comprises 15 residues. Trimming cost V 4 bases and J 0 bases, with 10 bases left between them. The CDR3: CASSPWDSNTGELFF. In nucleotides, the CDR3 is TGTGCCAGCAGCCCTTGGGACTCGAACACCGGGGAGCTGTTTTTT.

This clone was recorded only once. The J gene is TRBJ2-5, the V gene TRBV9, with D perhaps matching TRBD2 (5 bases). CDR3 length: 14 residues. The ends were cut back, 0 bases at V and 2 bases at J, with 8 bases in the middle. Germline V lookup: CDR1 SGDLS, CDR2 YYNGEE. Written as DNA, the CDR3 is TGTGCCAGCAGCGTAGGGGAGTTACAAGAGACCCAGTACTTC. Translation: CASSVGELQETQYF.

The chain uses TRBV12-5 and TRBJ1-2, with unresolved D. The V gene's germline CDR1 is LGHNT and CDR2 FRNRAP. This CDR3 is built from 16 residues. The V gene lost 0 bases and the J gene lost 6 bases, with 17 bases spanning the gap. This CDR3 reads CASGLVLNRPHDGYTF. In DNA form, the CDR3 reads TGTGCTAGTGGTTTGGTACTCAACCGGCCCCACGATGGCTACACCTTC.

This chain uses TRBV7-2 with TRBJ2-3; TRBD1 is a possible D gene (6 bases). The CDR3 has 14 residues. V lost 4 bases and J lost 3, with 11 bases in between. Germline CDR1 SGHTA, CDR2 FQGNSA. The CDR3 reads CASSYPDSTDTQYF. In DNA, the CDR3 is TGTGCCAGCAGCTACCCGGACAGTACAGATACGCAGTATTTT.

The rearrangement uses TRBV9 and TRBJ2-6, with D hard to call. The V end lost 0 bases, the J end lost 0 bases, and 7 bases lay between the germline ends. In germline, CDR1 is SGDLS, CDR2 YYNGEE. The CDR3 is 16 amino acids. As DNA, the CDR3 is TGTGCCAGCAGCGTAGAGGAGACCTCTGGGGCCAACGTCCTGACTTTC. The encoded protein is CASSVEETSGANVLTF.

V is TRBV5-4 and J is TRBJ1-2; 8 positions match TRBD1. Germline CDR1 SGHNT, CDR2 YYREEE (reference sequence). V trimming: 4 bases; J trimming: 5 bases; junction bases outside the gene matches: 7. The CDR3 consists of 14 residues. CDR3 sequence reads: CASSDGTGGYGYTF. The CDR3 nucleotides are TGTGCCAGCAGCGACGGGACAGGAGGTTATGGCTACACCTTC.

This sequence joins TRBV28 and TRBJ2-5, with D possibly matching TRBD2 (6 bases). The CDR3 length is 14 residues. Deletions cut 2 bases from V and 5 bases from J, with 12 bases between. Germline assignment: CDR1 MDHEN and CDR2 SYDVKM. DNA of the CDR3: TGTGCCAGCAGTTTAAATTGGGGGAGGGAGACCCAGTACTTC. Translated, it gives CASSLNWGRETQYF.

The chain has TRBV28 and TRBJ1-5, with a weak D call TRBD1 (5 bases). This CDR3 spans 14 amino acids. Trimming cost V 3 bases and J 3 bases, with 9 bases left between them. CDR1 is MDHEN and CDR2 is SYDVKM in the germline V gene. CDR3 coding DNA: TGTGCCAGCAGTTTGGGGGGGAACAATCAGCCCCAGCATTTT. Protein product: CASSLGGNNQPQHF.

The rearrangement uses TRBV7-2 and TRBJ2-7; TRBD1 aligns across 8 bases. Trimming took 3 bases from V and 6 from J; bases not matched to a gene: 7. Germline V gene sequence: CDR1 SGHTA, CDR2 FQGNSA. The CDR3 spans 14 residues. The CDR3 here is CASSLGQAGAEQYF. Here the CDR3 DNA reads TGTGCCAGCAGCTTGGGACAGGCGGGTGCCGAGCAGTACTTC.

The gene calls are TRBV7-2 and TRBJ2-7, with TRBD1 matching over 9 bases. V lost 4 bases and J lost 4; bases outside the gene matches: 11. The CDR3 spans 16 residues. The germline gives CDR1 SGHTA, CDR2 FQGNSA. The CDR3 DNA is TGTGCCAGCAGCTCTACACCGGGACAGGGAGAGTACGAGCAGTACTTC. Protein: CASSSTPGQGEYEQYF.

This chain connects TRBV2 to TRBJ1-5, with D unclear. Per the germline V gene, CDR1 is SNHLY and CDR2 is FYNNEI. The ends were cut back, 9 bases at V and 2 bases at J, with 11 bases in the middle. The CDR3 has 13 amino acids. The CDR3 is CASQERGNQPQHF. DNA for the CDR3: TGTGCCAGTCAAGAACGGGGCAATCAGCCCCAGCATTTT.

The rearrangement joins TRBV5-1 to TRBJ2-7; TRBD1 aligns across 7 bases. V shed 3 bases, J shed 1 base, and the junction held 1 base outside the gene matches. CDR3 length equals 13 residues. CDR1 and CDR2 from the germline V gene are SGHRS and YFSETQ. CDR3 amino acids: CASSSGQSYEQYF. CDR3 bases: TGCGCCAGCAGCTCGGGACAGTCCTACGAGCAGTACTTC.

This sequence joins TRBV7-7 and TRBJ1-3; tentatively, D is TRBD1 (5 bases). The germline gives CDR1 SSHAT, CDR2 FNYEAQ (reference sequence). This CDR3 has 15 amino acids. V lost 5 bases, J lost 3 bases, and 14 bases lay in between. The CDR3 DNA reads TGTGCCAGCAGCACCGGGACTGCCCTTGGAAACACCATATATTTT. This gives the protein CASSTGTALGNTIYF. Full variable domain (missing parts from reference TRBV7-7 and TRBJ1-3): GAGVSQSPRYKVTKRGQDVTLRCDPISSHATLYWYQQALGQGPEFLTYFNYEAQPDKSGLPSDRFSAERPEGSISTLTIQRTEQRDSAMYRCASSTGTALGNTIYFGEGSWLTVV.

The V and J genes are TRBV5-1 and TRBJ2-5; D gene uncertain. Germline V gene lookup returns CDR1 SGHRS and CDR2 YFSETQ. V was clipped by 2 bases and J by 8 bases, with 7 bases between them. The CDR3 contains 11 residues. The CDR3 protein is CASSFLSTQYF. The CDR3 DNA is TGCGCCAGCAGCTTTTTGTCCACCCAGTACTTC.

This chain links TRBV2 with TRBJ2-7; no clear D. The V gene lost 2 bases and the J gene lost 3 bases, with 11 bases spanning the gap. This CDR3 spans 14 amino acids. Germline CDR1 and CDR2: SNHLY and FYNNEI. The chain's CDR3 is CASSERQSHYEQYF. CDR3 in DNA: TGTGCCAGCAGTGAACGGCAGAGTCACTACGAGCAGTACTTC.

The chain carries TRBV2 and TRBJ2-3, with unresolved D. The CDR3 has 12 residues. The V and J ends lost 7 bases and 0 bases respectively, with 5 bases between them. Germline CDR1 and CDR2: SNHLY and FYNNEI. The CDR3 here is CASMPSTDTQYF. DNA for the CDR3: TGTGCCAGCATGCCAAGCACAGATACGCAGTATTTT.

The chain uses TRBV7-2 and TRBJ2-3; TRBD2 matches 9 bases. The length of the CDR3 is 15 residues. Germline CDR1 is SGHTA and CDR2 is FQGNSA. V shed 5 bases, J shed 4 bases, and the junction held 7 bases outside the gene matches. CDR3 sequence (DNA): TGTGCCAGCAGCATGGGACTAGCTGTCGCAGATACGCAGTATTTT. It translates to CASSMGLAVADTQYF.

This chain connects TRBV9 to TRBJ2-1; 8 nucleotides match TRBD2. CDR3 length equals 14 residues. CDR1 and CDR2 (germline): SGDLS, YYNGEE. V shed 2 bases, J shed 4 bases, and the junction held 2 bases outside the gene matches. For the CDR3, the DNA is TGTGCCAGCAGCGTTACTAGCGGATACAATGAGCAGTTCTTC. Its translation is CASSVTSGYNEQFF.

The chain couples TRBV27 to TRBJ2-7; 7 bases map to TRBD2. Per germline, CDR1 MNHEY and CDR2 SMNVEV (reference sequence). With V trimmed by 2 bases and J by 3 bases, 7 bases remained unmatched. This CDR3 region has 15 residues. The CDR3 sequence is CASSLLSREDYEQYF. The CDR3 region has the DNA TGTGCCAGCAGTTTACTCTCCCGGGAGGACTACGAGCAGTACTTC.